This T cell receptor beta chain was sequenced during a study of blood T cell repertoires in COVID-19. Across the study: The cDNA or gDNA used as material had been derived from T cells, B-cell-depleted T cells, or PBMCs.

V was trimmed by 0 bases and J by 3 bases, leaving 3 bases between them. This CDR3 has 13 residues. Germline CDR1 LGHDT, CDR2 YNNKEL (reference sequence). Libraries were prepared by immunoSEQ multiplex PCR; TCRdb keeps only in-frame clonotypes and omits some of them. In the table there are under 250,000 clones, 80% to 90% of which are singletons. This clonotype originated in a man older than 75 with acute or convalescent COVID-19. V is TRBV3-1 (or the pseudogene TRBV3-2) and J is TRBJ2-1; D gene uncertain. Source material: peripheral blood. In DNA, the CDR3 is TGTGCCAGCAGCCAAGACTACTACAATGAGCAGTTCTTC. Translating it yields CASSQDYYNEQFF.